Listed here are 15 T cell receptor beta chains from one sample, sequenced in a study of T cells after yellow fever vaccination. TCRdb used MiXCR to reprocess the 5' RACE reads, holding one entry per CDR3 protein. The sample yields 340,000 or so distinct CDR3 sequences, approximately 12% seen once. Here the sequenced sample was CD4+ T cells sorted from PBMCs, taken 15 days after the yellow fever booster vaccination. Receptor source: a man aged 18 to 29 who received the YFV17D yellow fever vaccine.

The J gene is TRBJ2-1, the V gene TRBV19; TRBD1 matches at 9 bases. Unmatched junction bases numbered 11, after V lost 3 bases and J lost 8 bases. Looked up from germline, CDR1 is LNHDA and CDR2 is SQIVND (reference sequence). The CDR3 loop spans 16 amino acids. The CDR3 bases are TGTGCCAGTAGTATTCTCGTGGGACAGGGAGATCATGAGCAGTTCTTC. This sequence encodes CASSILVGQGDHEQFF.

The chain carries TRBV30 and TRBJ2-3, with 9 nucleotides matching TRBD1. Germline V gene lookup returns CDR1 GTSNPN and CDR2 SVGIG (reference sequence). Germline trimming cut 3 bases from V and 0 bases from J; bases unmatched to any gene: 4. CDR3 length equals 15 residues. CDR3 sequence reads: CAWSQGQGSTDTQYF. Here the CDR3 DNA reads TGTGCCTGGAGCCAGGGACAGGGAAGCACAGATACGCAGTATTTT.

The sample holds many counts of this clonotype. J is TRBJ1-6 and V is TRBV2; unclear D gene. Trimming left V 11 bases short and J 5 bases short, with 10 bases between. In germline, CDR1 is SNHLY, CDR2 FYNNEI. The CDR3 runs to 12 residues. DNA of the CDR3: TGTGCCGGTCAGACGGATAATTCACCCCTCCACTTT. This sequence encodes CAGQTDNSPLHF.

In this sample, this clonotype turned up a few times. The chain links TRBV21-1 to TRBJ2-7; the tabulated D call, TRBD2, remains unverified against the DNA. TRBV21-1 is shown as a pseudogene. The CDR3 spans 13 residues. The CDR3 here is CASSKWRVYEQYV. In nucleotides, the CDR3 is TGTGCCAGCAGCAAATGGCGGGTCTACGAGCAGTACGTC.

The V gene is TRBV15, the J gene TRBJ2-1, with no clear D. CDR1 is LNHNV, CDR2 YYDKDF, per germline (reference sequence). The CDR3 is 16 amino acids. Trimming cost V 0 bases and J 1 base, with 10 bases left between them. CDR3 DNA sequence: TGTGCCACCAGCAGAGAATTAAGTAGTTCCTACAATGAGCAGTTCTTC. It is translated as CATSRELSSSYNEQFF.

In this sample, this clonotype turned up a few times. The chain recombines TRBV6-2 or TRBV6-3 with TRBJ1-2; D is perhaps TRBD1 (5 bases). CDR1 and CDR2 (germline): MNHEY, SVGEGT. Trimming removed 5 bases from V and 7 bases from J, with 14 bases in between. This CDR3 has 13 residues. CDR3 bases: TGTGCCAGCAGTCCCCGGGACGGGGGTGGCTACACCTTC. Its protein product is CASSPRDGGGYTF.

This clonotype was seen a few times. The rearrangement links TRBV20-1 to TRBJ1-2; D gene ambiguous. This CDR3 has 16 amino acids. The V end was cut by 5 bases, the J end by 0 bases, with 19 bases between. Germline CDR1 is DFQATT and CDR2 is SNEGSKA (reference sequence). CDR3: CSAFTMGGGANYGYTF. The CDR3 DNA follows: TGCAGTGCTTTTACCATGGGCGGTGGAGCTAACTATGGCTACACCTTC.

This clonotype was recorded many times. This chain uses TRBV6-2 or TRBV6-3 with TRBJ2-3, with 9 bases aligning to TRBD1. Looked up from germline, CDR1 is MNHEY and CDR2 is SVGEGT. This CDR3 has 15 amino acids. V shed 6 bases and J 3 bases; nucleotides not matched to a gene: 7. The CDR3 reads CASSWDREYTDTQYF. The CDR3 nucleotides read TGTGCCAGCAGCTGGGACAGGGAGTATACAGATACGCAGTATTTT.

This clonotype was observed a few times. The V call is TRBV29-1, the J call TRBJ2-7; 7 nucleotides align to TRBD1. Looked up from germline, CDR1 is SQVTM and CDR2 is ANQGSEA. The CDR3 is 12 amino acids. V was pared by 6 bases and J by 4 bases, with 6 bases of the junction left unmatched. The CDR3 spells CSVSGQWYEQYF. CDR3 DNA sequence: TGCAGCGTCTCGGGACAGTGGTACGAGCAGTACTTC.

This clonotype was picked up a small number of times. The rearrangement links TRBV6-1 to TRBJ1-2, with a weak D call TRBD1 (5 bases). This CDR3 spans 14 amino acids. The germline CDR1 and CDR2 sequences are MNHNS and SASEGT. Trimming removed 6 bases from V and 13 bases from J, with 24 bases in between. The CDR3 nucleotides read TGTGCCAGCAGCTCGACAGAAGGGCCCAATGTGTGCACCTTC. Protein sequence: CASSSTEGPNVCTF.

This clonotype turned up a few times. The chain is built from TRBV5-1 and TRBJ2-5; 8 positions agree with TRBD1. Trimming took 4 bases from V and 5 from J; bases not matched to a gene: 13. The CDR3 has 16 amino acids. Germline CDR1 and CDR2: SGHRS and YFSETQ. CDR3 sequence: CASSGQGASSGETQYF. Written as DNA, the CDR3 is TGCGCCAGCAGCGGTCAGGGGGCGTCGTCCGGGGAGACCCAGTACTTC. The full variable domain, completed using reference TRBV5-1 and TRBJ2-5, is KAGVTQTPRYLIKTRGQQVTLSCSPISGHRSVSWYQQTPGQGLQFLFEYFSETQRNKGNFPGRFSGRQFSNSRSEMNVSTLELGDSALYLCASSGQGASSGETQYFGPGTRLLVL.

This sequence joins TRBV18 and TRBJ1-1; D possibly corresponds to TRBD1 (5 bases). Germline V lookup: CDR1 KGHSH, CDR2 LQKENI. V was cut by 7 bases and J by 5 bases, with 14 bases left in between. The CDR3 consists of 13 residues. CDR3 in amino acids: CASLLPGGTEAFF. The DNA of the CDR3 is TGTGCCAGCTTGTTACCCGGGGGAACTGAAGCTTTCTTT. The variable domain in full, with the rest retrieved from reference TRBV18 and TRBJ1-1, is NAGVMQNPRHLVRRRGQEARLRCSPMKGHSHVYWYRQLPEEGLKFMVYLQKENIIDESGMPKERFSAEFPKEGPSILRIQQVVRGDSAAYFCASLLPGGTEAFFGQGTRLTVV.

This clonotype came up many times. The chain joins TRBV20-1 to TRBJ2-7; unclear D gene. Germline-derived CDR1 and CDR2 are DFQATT and SNEGSKA (reference sequence). The CDR3 sequence is 13 residues long. Trimming stripped 3 bases from V and 2 bases from J, with 11 bases between. The CDR3 sequence is CSASFPLAYEQYF. CDR3 nucleotide sequence: TGCAGTGCTAGTTTCCCGCTGGCCTACGAGCAGTACTTC.

This clonotype was recorded many times. The chain recombines TRBV11-2 with TRBJ2-3; possibly TRBD2 for D (7 bases). The CDR3 extends over 16 amino acids. V lost 5 bases and J lost 8, with 23 bases in between. Per germline, CDR1 SGHAT and CDR2 FQNNGV. In DNA form, the CDR3 reads TGTGCCAGCAGCGAGGGAGGAGCGGGTAGGGGGGGTACGCAGTATTTT. Translating it yields CASSEGGAGRGGTQYF. Combining the CDR3 with reference TRBV11-2 and TRBJ2-3 gives the whole variable domain EAGVAQSPRYKIIEKRQSVAFWCNPISGHATLYWYQQILGQGPKLLIQFQNNGVVDDSQLPKDRFSAERLKGVDSTLKIQPAKLEDSAVYLCASSEGGAGRGGTQYFGPGTRLTVL.

The chain joins TRBV12-3 or TRBV12-4 to TRBJ1-1; 7 bases map to TRBD1. CDR3 length: 14 amino acids. J was trimmed by 3 bases and V by 6 bases; bases with no gene match: 7. The CDR3 region has the DNA TGTGCCAGCAGCCTGCTAGGGGGCCACACTGAAGCTTTCTTT. Amino acids: CASSLLGGHTEAFF.